This TCR beta chain appears in the sequencing data of a study of CXCR3-negative and CXCR3-positive naive CD8 T cells. The CDR3 is 15 amino acids. The germline gives CDR1 SEHNR, CDR2 FQNEAQ (reference sequence). 5' RACE with UMI labels generated the TRB cDNA libraries. From the 5' RACE reads, TCRdb lists one entry per CDR3 protein and no DNA. The data include over 20,000 distinct CDR3 sequences; the top ten clones carry 4% to 5%. The chain uses TRBV7-9 and TRBJ1-1. This receptor was taken from a human donor in good health. Some clones in this sample may be carry-over from other donors' samples. Sequencing was carried out using naive CXCR3- CD8+ T cells from blood. The subset here: CD45RO-CCR7+CD27+CD95- naive CD8+ T cells lacking CXCR3 (TNR3-). The CDR3 loop is CASSLLTGGGTEAFF.